Shown below are 18 T cell receptor beta chains from a single sample sequenced in a study of cytomegalovirus exposure and HLA in healthy donors. Primers for the PCR totalled 60 Vbeta and 13 Jbeta. Libraries were prepared by immunoSEQ multiplex PCR; TCRdb keeps only in-frame clonotypes and omits some of them. Among over 150,000 clones, roughly 80% were seen once, and the ten largest hold approximately 7%. The specimen was PBMCs. The receptors were sampled from a young woman in good health and CMV-seropositive.

This sequence joins TRBV18 and TRBJ1-2, with unresolved D. The ends were cut back, 4 bases at V and 4 bases at J, with 7 bases in the middle. The CDR3 is 12 amino acids. Germline CDR1 KGHSH, CDR2 LQKENI. The CDR3 region has the DNA TGTGCCAGCTCACGAGAGCTCTATGGCTACACCTTC. This gives the protein CASSRELYGYTF. The variable domain in full, with the rest retrieved from reference TRBV18 and TRBJ1-2, is NAGVMQNPRHLVRRRGQEARLRCSPMKGHSHVYWYRQLPEEGLKFMVYLQKENIIDESGMPKERFSAEFPKEGPSILRIQQVVRGDSAAYFCASSRELYGYTFGSGTRLTVV.

The V and J genes are TRBV2 and TRBJ2-6; 7 bases fit TRBD2. Germline trimming cut 6 bases from V and 4 bases from J; bases unmatched to any gene: 9. CDR1 SNHLY and CDR2 FYNNEI come from the germline V gene. This CDR3 region has 16 residues. CDR3 in amino acids: CASRQSGAPGANVLTF. In DNA form, the CDR3 reads TGTGCCAGCAGGCAAAGCGGGGCTCCCGGGGCCAACGTCCTGACTTTC.

DNA for the CDR3: TGTGCCAGCAGCCTCGGACCGGGGACAGATACGCAGTATTTT. Amino acid sequence: CASSLGPGTDTQYF. The rearrangement links TRBV9 to TRBJ2-3, with TRBD2 as a possible D gene (5 bases). The CDR3 loop spans 14 amino acids. Trimming took off 4 bases at V and 3 bases at J, with 12 bases between the two ends. Germline CDR1 SGDLS, CDR2 YYNGEE.

The chain combines TRBV4-3 with TRBJ2-3; 10 nucleotides match TRBD2. V lost 0 bases to trimming and J lost 1 base; unmatched junction nucleotides: 7. The CDR3 length is 18 residues. The germline CDR1 and CDR2 sequences are LGHNA and YSLEER. The CDR3, as DNA: TGCGCCAGCAGCCAAGATCCTCGGCTAGCGGGGGGCACAGATACGCAGTATTTT. Translation: CASSQDPRLAGGTDTQYF.

This clone was picked up one time. This chain links TRBV12-5 with TRBJ1-5, with TRBD1 matching over 9 bases. Germline V gene data show CDR1 as LGHNT and CDR2 as FRNRAP. CDR3 length: 18 residues. J gave up 0 bases and V 5 bases, and 11 bases lay outside the gene matches. The CDR3 DNA sequence: TGTGCTAGTGGTCTACTCCACGGGACAGGGATTAGCAATCAGCCCCAGCATTTT. Amino acids: CASGLLHGTGISNQPQHF.

This CDR3 reads CASSAIDGAGGPNTGELFF. CDR3 in DNA: TGTGCCAGCTCAGCAATAGATGGGGCGGGGGGGCCAAACACCGGGGAGCTGTTTTTT. This chain connects TRBV21-1 to TRBJ2-2; the D call of TRBD2 is as the table states it, not checked on the DNA. TRBV21-1 counts as a pseudogene. The CDR3 contains 19 residues.

The genes are TRBV5-1 and TRBJ2-5, with D hard to call. Germline CDR1 reads SGHRS; CDR2 reads YFSETQ. The CDR3 loop spans 15 amino acids. V lost 1 base and J 1 base, leaving 11 bases between the germline ends. The CDR3 region has the DNA TGCGCCAGCAGCTTGTTCGGGTCCCCCCAAGAGACCCAGTACTTC. Its protein is CASSLFGSPQETQYF. The full variable domain, with the rest looked up from reference TRBV5-1 and TRBJ2-5, is KAGVTQTPRYLIKTRGQQVTLSCSPISGHRSVSWYQQTPGQGLQFLFEYFSETQRNKGNFPGRFSGRQFSNSRSEMNVSTLELGDSALYLCASSLFGSPQETQYFGPGTRLLVL.

The chain recombines TRBV5-6 with TRBJ1-1, with 9 bases that match TRBD1. Trimming took 7 bases from V and 10 from J; bases not matched to a gene: 20. Germline CDR1 is SGHDT and CDR2 is YYEEEE. CDR3 size: 16 residues. Here the CDR3 reads CASRQTGGPLKKRAFF. CDR3 coding DNA: TGTGCCAGCCGTCAAACAGGGGGCCCTCTGAAAAAACGAGCTTTCTTT.

The rearrangement links TRBV19 to TRBJ1-2; D is possibly TRBD1 (6 bases). Between the trimmed V and J ends, which lost 6 bases and 3 bases, there was a span of 14 bases. This CDR3 region has 14 residues. From germline, CDR1 is LNHDA and CDR2 SQIVND (reference sequence). In nucleotides, the CDR3 is TGTGCCAGTAGAGGTCGACAGGTTGACTATGGCTACACCTTC. It specifies CASRGRQVDYGYTF.

The chain joins TRBV19 to TRBJ2-1; the match to TRBD2 covers 8 bases. V lost 2 bases, J lost 10 bases, and 4 bases stayed unmatched. The CDR3 has 13 residues. From germline, CDR1 is LNHDA and CDR2 SQIVND (reference sequence). DNA of the CDR3: TGTGCCAGTAGTATACACGCGGGGGGCGAGCAGTTCTTC. Protein: CASSIHAGGEQFF. Based on the CDR3 plus reference TRBV19 and TRBJ2-1, the full variable domain is DGGITQSPKYLFRKEGQNVTLSCEQNLNHDAMYWYRQDPGQGLRLIYYSQIVNDFQKGDIAEGYSVSREKKESFPLTVTSAQKNPTAFYLCASSIHAGGEQFFGPGTRLTVL.

V and J are TRBV7-8 and TRBJ2-2, with 8 bases aligning to TRBD2. With 5 bases clipped from V and 6 bases from J, the junction kept 2 bases outside the gene matches. CDR1 and CDR2 from the germline V gene are SGHVS and FQNEAQ. This CDR3 is built from 13 residues. The chain's CDR3 is CASSLGGAGELFF. CDR3 nucleotides: TGTGCCAGCAGCCTCGGGGGGGCCGGGGAGCTGTTTTTT.

This rearrangement joins TRBV29-1 to TRBJ1-1; D is unclear. V lost 3 bases and J lost 1, with 9 bases in between. CDR1 and CDR2 from the germline V gene are SQVTM and ANQGSEA. This CDR3 region has 13 residues. CDR3 coding DNA: TGCAGCGTTGAGCGGCAGTCGAACACTGAAGCTTTCTTT. Translation: CSVERQSNTEAFF.

The gene calls are TRBV19 and TRBJ2-6, with D perhaps matching TRBD1 (5 bases). Germline loops: CDR1 LNHDA, CDR2 SQIVND (reference sequence). The CDR3 extends over 19 amino acids. The V gene lost 1 base and the J gene lost 2 bases, with 18 bases spanning the gap. In DNA form, the CDR3 reads TGTGCCAGTAGTATAGGTCTGACAGTTAACTTAGCTGGGGCCAACGTCCTGACTTTC. Amino acids: CASSIGLTVNLAGANVLTF.

This clone was seen a single time. One end of the junction fails to match germline, which may point to a read error. CDR3 region: CASSLTPPHFF. The CDR3 nucleotides read TGTGCCAGCAGTTTAACTCCACCTCACTTTTTC. The V call is TRBV28, the J call TRBJ1-2, with no clear D. The CDR3 extends over 11 amino acids. From germline, CDR1 is MDHEN and CDR2 SYDVKM.

The gene calls are TRBV7-2 and TRBJ1-2, with TRBD1 matching over 7 bases. The CDR3 consists of 12 residues. Germline CDR1 and CDR2: SGHTA and FQGNSA. The V and J ends lost 5 bases and 5 bases, in that order; junction bases with no gene match: 2. The CDR3 loop is CASSGRGYGYTF. In DNA, the CDR3 is TGTGCCAGCAGCGGCAGGGGGTATGGCTACACCTTC. The full variable domain, in which reference TRBV7-2 and TRBJ1-2 provide the parts outside the CDR3, is GAGVSQSPSNKVTEKGKDVELRCDPISGHTALYWYRQSLGQGLEFLIYFQGNSAPDKSGLPSDRFSAERTGGSVSTLTIQRTQQEDSAVYLCASSGRGYGYTFGSGTRLTVV.

The chain carries TRBV28 and TRBJ1-2, with 9 bases aligning to TRBD1. The germline V gene has CDR1 MDHEN and CDR2 SYDVKM. The CDR3 extends over 12 amino acids. Germline trimming cut 7 bases from V and 8 bases from J; bases unmatched to any gene: 5. DNA of the CDR3: TGTGCCAGCACGCGGGACAGGGTGGGCTACACCTTC. Translated: CASTRDRVGYTF.

The rearrangement joins TRBV25-1 to TRBJ1-3, with TRBD1 as a possible D gene (5 bases). The CDR3 runs to 15 residues. CDR1 and CDR2 from the germline V gene are MGHDK and SYGVNS. Trimming cost V 2 bases and J 0 bases, with 8 bases left between them. The chain's CDR3 is CASSEAGFSGNTIYF. The CDR3 coding sequence is TGTGCCAGCAGTGAAGCAGGGTTCTCTGGAAACACCATATATTTT.

V gene TRBV5-6 combines with J gene TRBJ2-7; D gene unclear. Germline assignment: CDR1 SGHDT and CDR2 YYEEEE. This CDR3 is built from 13 residues. Trimming took off 0 bases at V and 2 bases at J, with 6 bases between the two ends. For the CDR3, the DNA is TGTGCCAGCAGCTTGGGACGGGCCTACGAGCAGTACTTC. This sequence encodes CASSLGRAYEQYF. Based on the CDR3 plus reference TRBV5-6 and TRBJ2-7, the full variable domain is DAGVTQSPTHLIKTRGQQVTLRCSPKSGHDTVSWYQQALGQGPQFIFQYYEEEERQRGNFPDRFSGHQFPNYSSELNVNALLLGDSALYLCASSLGRAYEQYFGPGTRLTVT.